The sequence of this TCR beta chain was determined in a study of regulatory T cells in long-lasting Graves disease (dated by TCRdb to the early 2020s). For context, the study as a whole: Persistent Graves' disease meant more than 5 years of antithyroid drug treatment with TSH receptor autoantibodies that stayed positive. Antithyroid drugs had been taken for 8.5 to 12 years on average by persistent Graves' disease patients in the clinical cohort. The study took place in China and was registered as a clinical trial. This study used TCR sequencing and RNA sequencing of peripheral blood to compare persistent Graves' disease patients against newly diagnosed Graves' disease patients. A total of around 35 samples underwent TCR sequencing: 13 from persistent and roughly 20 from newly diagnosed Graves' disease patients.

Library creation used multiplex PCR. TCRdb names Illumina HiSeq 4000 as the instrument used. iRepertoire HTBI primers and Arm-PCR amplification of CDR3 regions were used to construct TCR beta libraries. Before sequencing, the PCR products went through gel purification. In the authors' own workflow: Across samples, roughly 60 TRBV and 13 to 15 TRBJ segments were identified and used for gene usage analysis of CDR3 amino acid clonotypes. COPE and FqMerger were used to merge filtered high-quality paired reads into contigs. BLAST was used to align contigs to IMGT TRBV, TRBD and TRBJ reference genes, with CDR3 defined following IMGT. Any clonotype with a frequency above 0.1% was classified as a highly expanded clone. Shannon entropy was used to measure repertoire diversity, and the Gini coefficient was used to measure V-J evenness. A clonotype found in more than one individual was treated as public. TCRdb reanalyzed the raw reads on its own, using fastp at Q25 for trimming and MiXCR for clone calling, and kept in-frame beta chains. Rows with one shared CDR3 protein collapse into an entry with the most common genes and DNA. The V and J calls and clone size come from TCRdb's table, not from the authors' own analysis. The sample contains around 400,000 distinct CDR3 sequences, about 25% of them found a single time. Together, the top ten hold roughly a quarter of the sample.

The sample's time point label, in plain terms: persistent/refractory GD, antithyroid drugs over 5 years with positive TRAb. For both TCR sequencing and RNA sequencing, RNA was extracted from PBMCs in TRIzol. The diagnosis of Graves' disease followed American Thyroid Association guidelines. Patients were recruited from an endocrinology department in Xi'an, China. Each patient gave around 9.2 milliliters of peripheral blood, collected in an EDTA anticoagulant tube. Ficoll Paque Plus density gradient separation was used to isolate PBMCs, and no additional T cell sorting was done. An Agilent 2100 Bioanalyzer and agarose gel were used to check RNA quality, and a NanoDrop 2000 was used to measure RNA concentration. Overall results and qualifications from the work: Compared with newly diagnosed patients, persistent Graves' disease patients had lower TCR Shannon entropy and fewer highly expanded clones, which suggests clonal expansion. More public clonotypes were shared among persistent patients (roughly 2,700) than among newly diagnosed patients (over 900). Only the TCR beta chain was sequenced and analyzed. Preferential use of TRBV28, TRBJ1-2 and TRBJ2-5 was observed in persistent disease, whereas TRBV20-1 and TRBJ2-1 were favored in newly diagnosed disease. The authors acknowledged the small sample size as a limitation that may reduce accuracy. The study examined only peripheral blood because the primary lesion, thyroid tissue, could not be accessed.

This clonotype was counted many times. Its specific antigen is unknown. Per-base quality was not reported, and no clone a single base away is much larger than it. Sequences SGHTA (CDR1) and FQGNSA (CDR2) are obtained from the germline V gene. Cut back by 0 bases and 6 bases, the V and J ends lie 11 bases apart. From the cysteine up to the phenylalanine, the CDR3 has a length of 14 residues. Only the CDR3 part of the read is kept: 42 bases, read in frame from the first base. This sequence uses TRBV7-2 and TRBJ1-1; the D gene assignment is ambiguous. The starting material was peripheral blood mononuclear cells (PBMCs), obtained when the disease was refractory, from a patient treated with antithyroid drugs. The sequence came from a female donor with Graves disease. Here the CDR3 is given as CASSLAPLEAEAFF. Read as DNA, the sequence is TGTGCCAGCAGCTTAGCCCCGCTTGAGGCTGAAGCTTTCTTT.